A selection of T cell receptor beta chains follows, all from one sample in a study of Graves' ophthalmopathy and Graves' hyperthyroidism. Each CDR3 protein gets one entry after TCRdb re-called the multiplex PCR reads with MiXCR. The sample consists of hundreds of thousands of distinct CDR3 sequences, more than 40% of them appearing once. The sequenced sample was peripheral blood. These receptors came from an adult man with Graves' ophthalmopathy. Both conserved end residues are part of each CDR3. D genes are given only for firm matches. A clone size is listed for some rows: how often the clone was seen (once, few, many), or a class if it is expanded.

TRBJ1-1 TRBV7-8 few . CASSLGSILMNTEAFF TGTGCCAGCAGCTTAGGGTCTATACTAATGAACACTGAAGCTTTCTTT
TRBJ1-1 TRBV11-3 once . CASSLGQGGVAEAFF TGTGCCAGCAGCTTAGGGCAGGGAGGTGTGGCTGAAGCTTTCTTT
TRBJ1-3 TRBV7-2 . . CASSPDGSSGNTIYF TGTGCCAGCAGTCCAGACGGAAGCTCTGGAAACACCATATATTTT
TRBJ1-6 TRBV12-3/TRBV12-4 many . CASSLEGPNSPLHF TGTGCCAGCAGTTTAGAAGGACCTAATTCACCCCTCCACTTT
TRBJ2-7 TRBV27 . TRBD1 CASRPQGAKEQYF TGTGCCAGCAGGCCTCAGGGGGCAAAAGAGCAGTACTTC
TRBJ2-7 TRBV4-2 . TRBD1 CASSQIQGAAYEQYF TGTGCCAGCAGCCAGATACAGGGGGCTGCCTACGAGCAGTACTTC
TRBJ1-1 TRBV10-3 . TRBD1 CASNYQATGGLKAFF TGTGCCAGCAATTACCAGGCGACAGGGGGTTTGAAGGCTTTCTTT
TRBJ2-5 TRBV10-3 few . CAISESRGGETQYF TGTGCCATCAGTGAATCTCGGGGAGGAGAGACCCAGTACTTC
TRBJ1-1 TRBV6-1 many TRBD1 CASRGDREVAFF TGTGCCAGCAGGGGGGACAGGGAGGTAGCTTTCTTT
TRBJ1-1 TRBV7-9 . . CASSPSAANTEAFF TGTGCCAGCAGCCCCTCAGCAGCGAACACTGAAGCTTTCTTT
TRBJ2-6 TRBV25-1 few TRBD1 CASSLPGPTGAGANVLTF TGTGCCAGCAGCCTTCCTGGGCCGACAGGGGCGGGGGCCAACGTCCTGACTTTC
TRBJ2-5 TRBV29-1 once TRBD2 CSVGLAGGTGGETQYF TGCAGCGTTGGACTAGCGGGAGGGACAGGGGGGGAGACCCAGTACTTC
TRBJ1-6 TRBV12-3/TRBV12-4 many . CASSLWERKPLHF TGTGCCAGCAGTTTATGGGAACGTAAGCCCCTCCACTTT
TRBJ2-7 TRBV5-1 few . CASSLSWTRPYEQYF TGCGCCAGCAGCTTGTCCTGGACACGACCCTACGAGCAGTACTTC
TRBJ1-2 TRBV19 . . CASSIAGGEVYTF TGTGCCAGTAGTATAGCTGGAGGTGAGGTCTACACCTTC
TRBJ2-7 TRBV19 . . CASTADSEGSYEQYF TGTGCCAGTACAGCAGACTCAGAGGGGTCCTACGAGCAGTACTTC
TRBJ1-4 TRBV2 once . CASSERKGEKLFF TGTGCCAGCAGTGAAAGGAAGGGTGAAAAACTGTTTTTT
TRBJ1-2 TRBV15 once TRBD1 CATSRVTGVGYGYTF TGTGCCACCAGCAGAGTTACAGGGGTGGGTTATGGCTACACCTTC
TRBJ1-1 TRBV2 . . CACLLPGMNTEAFF TGTGCCTGTCTACTGCCAGGCATGAACACTGAAGCTTTCTTT
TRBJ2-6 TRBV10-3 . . CAISSLDISGANVLTF TGTGCCATCAGCAGCTTGGACATCTCTGGGGCCAACGTCCTGACTTTC
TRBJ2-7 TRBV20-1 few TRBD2 CSASGLAGVFEQYF TGCAGTGCTAGTGGCCTAGCGGGAGTGTTCGAGCAGTACTTC
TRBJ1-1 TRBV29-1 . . CSVEGDVGTEAFF TGCAGCGTTGAAGGGGACGTGGGAACTGAAGCTTTCTTT
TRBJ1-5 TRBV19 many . CASSIQLTAHQPQHF TGTGCCAGTAGTATTCAACTTACAGCCCATCAGCCCCAGCATTTT
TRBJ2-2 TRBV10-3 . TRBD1 CASSEGQSNTGELFF TGTGCCAGCAGTGAGGGACAGTCGAACACCGGGGAGCTGTTTTTT
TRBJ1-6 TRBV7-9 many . CASSSADILHF TGTGCCAGCAGCTCCGCCGATATTCTCCACTTT
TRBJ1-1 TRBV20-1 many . CSARDRPGSDEAFF TGCAGTGCTAGAGATCGACCTGGGAGCGATGAAGCTTTCTTT
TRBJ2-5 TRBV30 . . CAWSVVPWETQYF TGTGCCTGGAGTGTCGTCCCTTGGGAGACCCAGTACTTC
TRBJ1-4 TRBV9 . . CASSAPSGGIEKLFF TGTGCCAGCAGCGCTCCTAGCGGGGGAATTGAAAAACTGTTTTTT
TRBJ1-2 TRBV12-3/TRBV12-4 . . CASRLGGEDYGYTF TGTGCCAGCCGACTCGGGGGGGAAGACTATGGCTACACCTTC
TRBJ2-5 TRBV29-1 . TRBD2 CSVGGTGGGSETQYF TGCAGCGTGGGAGGGACCGGCGGGGGTTCCGAGACCCAGTACTTC
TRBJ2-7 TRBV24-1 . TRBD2 CATSESSGHSYEQCF TGTGCCACCAGTGAGTCTAGCGGGCACTCCTACGAGCAGTGCTTC
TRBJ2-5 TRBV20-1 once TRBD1 CSAPDRYQETQYF TGCAGTGCGCCGGACAGGTACCAAGAGACCCAGTACTTC
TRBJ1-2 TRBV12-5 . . CASGLVLGYGYTF TGTGCTAGTGGTTTGGTACTTGGTTATGGCTACACCTTC
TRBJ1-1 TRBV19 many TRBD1 CASNRQGESEAFF TGTGCCAGTAACCGACAGGGGGAGAGTGAAGCTTTCTTT
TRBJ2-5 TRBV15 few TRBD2 CATSGLAGETQYF TGTGCCACCAGCGGACTAGCGGGCGAGACCCAGTACTTC
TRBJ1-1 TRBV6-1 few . CASGENPGQPAFF TGTGCCAGCGGAGAGAACCCTGGACAGCCCGCTTTCTTT
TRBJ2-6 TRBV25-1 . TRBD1 CASSPPPGTVSGANVLTF TGTGCCAGCTCACCACCCCCGGGGACAGTCTCTGGGGCCAACGTCCTGACTTTC
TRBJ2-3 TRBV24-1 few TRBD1 CATSDLGQRSTDTQYF TGTGCCACCAGTGACCTGGGACAGCGAAGCACAGATACGCAGTATTTT
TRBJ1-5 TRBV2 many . CASSLDELSHQPQHF TGTGCCAGCAGTCTGGACGAATTGAGTCATCAGCCCCAGCATTTT
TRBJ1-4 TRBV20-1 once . CSAREWGPTNEKLFF TGCAGTGCTAGAGAATGGGGGCCAACTAATGAAAAACTGTTTTTT
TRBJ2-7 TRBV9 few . CASSQVGSGSFEQYF TGTGCCAGCAGCCAAGTGGGTAGCGGCTCTTTCGAGCAGTACTTC
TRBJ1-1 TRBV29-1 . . CRGDTVNTEAFF TGCAGAGGGGACACGGTGAACACTGAAGCTTTCTTT
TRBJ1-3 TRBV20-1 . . CSARPRRGSGNTIYF TGCAGTGCTAGACCCCGGCGGGGTTCTGGAAACACCATATATTTT
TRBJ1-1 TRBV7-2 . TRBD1 CASSLAGGGRMNTGAFF TGTGCCAGCAGCTTAGCAGGGGGCGGTCGAATGAACACTGGAGCTTTCTTT
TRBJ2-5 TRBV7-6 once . CAGSPPLGAQETQYF TGTGCCGGCTCACCACCGTTGGGGGCTCAAGAGACCCAGTACTTC
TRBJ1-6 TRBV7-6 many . CASSLARGRNSPLHF TGTGCCAGCAGCTTAGCGAGGGGCCGAAATTCACCCCTCCACTTT
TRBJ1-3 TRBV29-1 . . CSVEGAEVSGNTIYF TGCAGCGTTGAGGGGGCCGAGGTCTCTGGAAACACCATATATTTT
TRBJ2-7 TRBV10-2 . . CASSPRQRNLYEQYF TGTGCCAGCAGTCCTAGACAGAGGAACCTCTACGAGCAGTACTTC
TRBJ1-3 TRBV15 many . CATSRRLQGTGNTIYF TGTGCCACCAGCAGACGACTCCAGGGGACTGGAAACACCATATATTTT
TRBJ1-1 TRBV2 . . CASRTSGVVEAFF TGTGCCAGCAGGACTTCGGGTGTCGTTGAAGCTTTCTTT
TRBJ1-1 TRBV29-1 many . CSVEQTIEAFF TGCAGCGTTGAACAGACTATAGAAGCTTTCTTT
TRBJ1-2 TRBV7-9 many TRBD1 CASSTTGGYGYTF TGTGCCAGCAGTACTACAGGGGGCTATGGCTACACCTTC
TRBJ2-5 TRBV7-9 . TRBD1 CASSSGQLGGETQYF TGTGCCAGCAGCTCGGGACAGCTCGGCGGAGAGACCCAGTACTTC
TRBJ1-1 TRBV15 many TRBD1 CATSVGTGRTEAFF TGTGCCACCAGCGTCGGGACAGGGAGGACTGAAGCTTTCTTT
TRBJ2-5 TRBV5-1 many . CASSLGQPYQETQYF TGCGCCAGCAGCTTGGGGCAGCCCTACCAAGAGACCCAGTACTTC
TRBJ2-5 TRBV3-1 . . CASSRGRGGSQETQYF TGTGCCAGCAGCCGTGGGCGAGGGGGATCACAAGAGACCCAGTACTTC
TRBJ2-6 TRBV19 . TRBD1 CASSNPYRGPASGANVLTF TGTGCCAGTAGTAACCCCTATAGGGGGCCCGCCTCCGGGGCCAACGTCCTGACTTTC
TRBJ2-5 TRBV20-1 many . CSAYSGMQETQYF TGCAGTGCCTACTCAGGGATGCAAGAGACCCAGTACTTC
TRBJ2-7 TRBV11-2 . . CASSPQAGYEQYF TGTGCCAGCAGCCCCCAAGCTGGTTACGAGCAGTACTTC